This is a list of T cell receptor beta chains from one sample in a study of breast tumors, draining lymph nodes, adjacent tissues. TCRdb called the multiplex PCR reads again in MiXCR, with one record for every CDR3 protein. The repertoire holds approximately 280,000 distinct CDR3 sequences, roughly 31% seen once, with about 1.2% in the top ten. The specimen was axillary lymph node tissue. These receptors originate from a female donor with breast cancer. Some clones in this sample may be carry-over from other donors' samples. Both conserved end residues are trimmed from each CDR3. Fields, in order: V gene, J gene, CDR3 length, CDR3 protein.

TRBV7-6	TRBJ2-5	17	ASSLRATSGSVYQETQY
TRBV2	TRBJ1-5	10	ASKLPNQPQH
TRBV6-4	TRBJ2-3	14	ASSISSSGGTDTQY
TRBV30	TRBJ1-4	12	AWSKGLSNEKLF
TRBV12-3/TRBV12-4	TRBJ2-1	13	ASSSPGLTYNEQF
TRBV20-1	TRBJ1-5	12	SASSGFSNQPQH
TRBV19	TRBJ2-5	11	ASSLNRGETQY
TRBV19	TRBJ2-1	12	ASKGTSGRDEQF
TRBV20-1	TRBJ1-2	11	SPLDRINYGYT
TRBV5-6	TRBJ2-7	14	ASSSARDRQNYEQY
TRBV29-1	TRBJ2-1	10	SVERATNEQF
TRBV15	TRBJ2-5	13	AASSEGQRQETQY
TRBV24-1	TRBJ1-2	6	ANYGYT
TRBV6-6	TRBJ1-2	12	ASSFLDPSYGYT
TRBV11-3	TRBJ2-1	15	ASSLGIAGSPYNEQF
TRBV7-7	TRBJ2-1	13	ASSLKLAVNNEQF
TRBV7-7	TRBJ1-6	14	ASSLGRVESSSPLH
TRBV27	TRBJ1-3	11	ASSSRARNTIY
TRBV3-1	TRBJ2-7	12	ASSSPSGRYEQY
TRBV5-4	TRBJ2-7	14	ASSFPGQGRQSEQH
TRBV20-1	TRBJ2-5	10	SATGGGFGQY
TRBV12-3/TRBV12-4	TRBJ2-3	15	ASSFLSGGFSTDTQY
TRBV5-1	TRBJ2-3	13	ASSLEVPRTDTQY
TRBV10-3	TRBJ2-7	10	AISEDSYEQY
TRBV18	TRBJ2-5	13	ASSPLAEVQETQY
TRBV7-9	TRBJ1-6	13	ASSGRTGHNSPLH
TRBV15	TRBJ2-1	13	ATSSPTSGSGEQF
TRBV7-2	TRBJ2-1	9	ASSPYNEQF
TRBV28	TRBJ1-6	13	ASSLPSQGVSPLH
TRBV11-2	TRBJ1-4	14	ASSSGWDREDEKLF
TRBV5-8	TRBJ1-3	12	ASSLFGRDDTIY
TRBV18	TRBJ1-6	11	ASSPIGNSPLH
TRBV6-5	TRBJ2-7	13	ASSRGQGAMYEQY
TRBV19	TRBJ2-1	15	ASSWGSGRGGRNEQF
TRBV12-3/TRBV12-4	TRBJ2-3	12	ASSLAGRTDTQY
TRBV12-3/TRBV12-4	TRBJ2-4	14	ASSLAGELAKNIQY
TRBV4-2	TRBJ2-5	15	ASSPGLAGADGGTQY
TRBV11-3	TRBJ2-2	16	ASSLAYRGRGGTGELF
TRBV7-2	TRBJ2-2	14	ASSLEGLATSGELF
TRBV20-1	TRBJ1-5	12	SAPDSGRDQPQH